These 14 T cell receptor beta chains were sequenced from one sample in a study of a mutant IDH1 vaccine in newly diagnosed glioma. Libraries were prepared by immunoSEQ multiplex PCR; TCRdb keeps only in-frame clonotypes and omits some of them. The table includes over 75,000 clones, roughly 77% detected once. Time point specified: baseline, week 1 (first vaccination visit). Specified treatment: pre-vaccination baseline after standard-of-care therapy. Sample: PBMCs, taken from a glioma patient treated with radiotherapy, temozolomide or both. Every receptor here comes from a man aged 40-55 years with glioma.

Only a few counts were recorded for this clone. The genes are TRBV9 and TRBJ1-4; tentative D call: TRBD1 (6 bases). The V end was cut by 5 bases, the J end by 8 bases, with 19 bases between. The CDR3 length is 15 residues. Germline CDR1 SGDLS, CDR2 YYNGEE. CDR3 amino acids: CASSTSPRGPEKLFF. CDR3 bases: TGTGCCAGCAGTACTAGTCCCCGGGGGCCAGAAAAACTGTTTTTT.

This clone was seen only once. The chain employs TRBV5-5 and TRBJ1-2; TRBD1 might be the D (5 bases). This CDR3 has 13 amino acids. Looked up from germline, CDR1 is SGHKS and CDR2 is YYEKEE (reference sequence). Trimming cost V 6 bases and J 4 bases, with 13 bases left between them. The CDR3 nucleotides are TGTGCCAGCAACCTTGGGGCCGGCTATGGCTACACCTTC. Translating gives CASNLGAGYGYTF.

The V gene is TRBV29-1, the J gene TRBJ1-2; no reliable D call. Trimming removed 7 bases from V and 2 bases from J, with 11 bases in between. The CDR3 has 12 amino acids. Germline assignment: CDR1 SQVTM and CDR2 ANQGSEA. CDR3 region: CSARVSNYGYTF. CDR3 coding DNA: TGCAGCGCCCGGGTCTCAAACTATGGCTACACCTTC.

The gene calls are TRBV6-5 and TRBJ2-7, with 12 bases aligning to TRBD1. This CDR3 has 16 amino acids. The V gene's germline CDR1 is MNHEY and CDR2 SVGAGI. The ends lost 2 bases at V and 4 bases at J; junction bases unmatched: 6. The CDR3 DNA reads TGTGCCAGCAGTTACCCGGGGACAGGGGGCAGGTACGAGCAGTACTTC. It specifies CASSYPGTGGRYEQYF.

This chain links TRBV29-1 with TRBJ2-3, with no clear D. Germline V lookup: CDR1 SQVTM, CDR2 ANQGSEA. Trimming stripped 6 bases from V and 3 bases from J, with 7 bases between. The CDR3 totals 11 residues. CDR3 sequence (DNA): TGCAGCGTCCAACTTACAGATACGCAGTATTTT. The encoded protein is CSVQLTDTQYF.

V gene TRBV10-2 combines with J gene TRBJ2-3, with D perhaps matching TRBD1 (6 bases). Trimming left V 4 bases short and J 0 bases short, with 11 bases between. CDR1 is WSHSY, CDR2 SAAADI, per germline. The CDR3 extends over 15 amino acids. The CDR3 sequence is CASSAGDTSTDTQYF. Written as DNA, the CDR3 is TGCGCCAGCAGTGCTGGGGACACCAGCACAGATACGCAGTATTTT.

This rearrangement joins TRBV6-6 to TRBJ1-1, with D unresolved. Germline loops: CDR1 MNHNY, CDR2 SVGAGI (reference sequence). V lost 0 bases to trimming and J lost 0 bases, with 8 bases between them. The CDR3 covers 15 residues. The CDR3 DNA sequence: TGTGCCAGCAGTTACTCCGACCGAATGAACACTGAAGCTTTCTTT. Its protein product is CASSYSDRMNTEAFF.

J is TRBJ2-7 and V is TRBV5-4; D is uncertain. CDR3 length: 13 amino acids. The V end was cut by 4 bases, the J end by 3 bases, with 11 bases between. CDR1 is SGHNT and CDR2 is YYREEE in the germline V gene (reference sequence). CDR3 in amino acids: CASSPRTNYEQYF. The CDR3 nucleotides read TGTGCCAGCAGCCCGCGAACCAACTACGAGCAGTACTTC.

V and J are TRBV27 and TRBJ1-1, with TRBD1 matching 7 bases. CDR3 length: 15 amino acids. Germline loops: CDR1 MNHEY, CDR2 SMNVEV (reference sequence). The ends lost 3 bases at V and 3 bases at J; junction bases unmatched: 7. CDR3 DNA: TGTGCCAGCAGTTTCCAAGACAGGGCCCACACTGAAGCTTTCTTT. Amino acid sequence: CASSFQDRAHTEAFF.

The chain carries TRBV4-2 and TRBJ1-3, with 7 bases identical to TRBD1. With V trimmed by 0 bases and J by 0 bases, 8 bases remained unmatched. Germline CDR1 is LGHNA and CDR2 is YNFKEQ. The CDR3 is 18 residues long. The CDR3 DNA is TGTGCCAGCAGCCAAGAGGTCAGGGGGGCGTCCTCTGGAAACACCATATATTTT. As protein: CASSQEVRGASSGNTIYF.

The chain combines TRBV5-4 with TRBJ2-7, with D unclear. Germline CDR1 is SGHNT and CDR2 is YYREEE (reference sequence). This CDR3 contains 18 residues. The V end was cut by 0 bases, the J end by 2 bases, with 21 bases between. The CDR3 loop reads CASSLEIGGRSPAYEQYF. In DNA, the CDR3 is TGTGCCAGCAGCTTGGAAATAGGTGGGCGCTCTCCGGCCTACGAGCAGTACTTC.

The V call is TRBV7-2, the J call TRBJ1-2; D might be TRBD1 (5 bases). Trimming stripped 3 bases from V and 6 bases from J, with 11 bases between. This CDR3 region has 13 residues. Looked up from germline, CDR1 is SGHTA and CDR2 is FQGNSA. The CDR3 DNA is TGTGCCAGCAGCTTCAGGGTAGGGGATGGCTACACCTTC. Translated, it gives CASSFRVGDGYTF.

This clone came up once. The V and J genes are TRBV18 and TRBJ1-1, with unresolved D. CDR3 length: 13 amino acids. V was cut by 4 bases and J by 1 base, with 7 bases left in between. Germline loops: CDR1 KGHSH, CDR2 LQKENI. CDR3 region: CASSQQRNTEAFF. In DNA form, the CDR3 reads TGTGCCAGCTCACAACAGAGGAACACTGAAGCTTTCTTT.

CDR3 DNA: TGCGCCAGCAGCTTGGTCCCTAGCGGGGTCTACGAGCAGTACTTC. Amino acid sequence: CASSLVPSGVYEQYF. The rearrangement uses TRBV5-1 and TRBJ2-7, with 9 bases fitting TRBD2. CDR1 and CDR2 from the germline V gene are SGHRS and YFSETQ. J was trimmed by 3 bases and V by 0 bases; bases with no gene match: 4. CDR3 length: 15 amino acids.